These T cell receptor beta chains were read from a single sample in a study of OX40 agonist ivuxolimab in advanced cancers. TCRdb keeps only in-frame clones here, not all; method: immunoSEQ multiplex PCR. The sample includes approximately 70,000 clones, just over 85% of them seen just once. The sample was CD4+ or CD8+ T cells sorted from blood, taken in a trial of the OX40 agonist ivuxolimab. The receptors originated from an adult with an advanced solid tumor such as melanoma, head and neck, liver or kidney cancer. Each CDR3 is given with its conserved first and last residue. Fields, in order: D gene, clone size, J gene, V gene, CDR3 protein, CDR3 DNA. D genes are given only for firm matches. The listing skips clone size in some rows; elsewhere it reads once, few, many or a size class.

d_gene: -; abundance: once; j_gene: TRBJ1-3; v_gene: TRBV18; CDR3aa: CASSEDSYGSGNTIYF; CDR3nt: TGTGCCAGCTCAGAGGACAGTTATGGCTCTGGAAACACCATATATTTT
d_gene: TRBD2; abundance: once; j_gene: TRBJ2-3; v_gene: TRBV30; CDR3aa: CAWTSGGWADTQYF; CDR3nt: TGTGCCTGGACTAGCGGGGGGTGGGCAGATACGCAGTATTTT
d_gene: -; abundance: -; j_gene: TRBJ1-1; v_gene: TRBV7-3; CDR3aa: CASSLTGAGSTEAFF; CDR3nt: TGTGCCAGCAGCTTAACAGGGGCAGGGAGCACTGAAGCTTTCTTT
d_gene: TRBD1; abundance: -; j_gene: TRBJ2-3; v_gene: TRBV28; CDR3aa: CASSLQGAGDTQYF; CDR3nt: TGTGCCAGCAGTTTACAGGGGGCAGGGGATACGCAGTATTTT
d_gene: -; abundance: -; j_gene: TRBJ2-7; v_gene: TRBV7-9; CDR3aa: CASSPGLRSYEQYF; CDR3nt: TGTGCCAGCAGCCCGGGCCTTAGGTCCTACGAGCAGTACTTC
d_gene: -; abundance: -; j_gene: TRBJ2-7; v_gene: TRBV25-1; CDR3aa: CASSPILRGEGYEQYF; CDR3nt: TGTGCCAGCAGTCCTATCCTTCGGGGTGAAGGCTACGAGCAGTACTTC
d_gene: TRBD1; abundance: -; j_gene: TRBJ1-2; v_gene: TRBV7-9; CDR3aa: CASRASGTGGSYGYTF; CDR3nt: TGTGCCAGCAGAGCCTCCGGGACAGGGGGTTCCTATGGCTACACCTTC
d_gene: -; abundance: -; j_gene: TRBJ2-1; v_gene: TRBV9; CDR3aa: CASSVGQQGNEQFF; CDR3nt: TGTGCCAGCAGCGTAGGCCAACAAGGGAATGAGCAGTTCTTC
d_gene: TRBD2; abundance: -; j_gene: TRBJ2-5; v_gene: TRBV11-1; CDR3aa: CASRLAGGQTQYF; CDR3nt: TGTGCCAGCAGACTAGCGGGGGGTCAGACCCAGTACTTC
d_gene: TRBD2; abundance: -; j_gene: TRBJ2-6; v_gene: TRBV9; CDR3aa: CASSPIRGGPGANVLTF; CDR3nt: TGTGCCAGCAGCCCCATAAGGGGAGGGCCTGGGGCCAACGTCCTGACTTTC
d_gene: TRBD1; abundance: -; j_gene: TRBJ1-2; v_gene: TRBV6-1; CDR3aa: CASRSGGVANYGYTF; CDR3nt: TGTGCCAGCAGGTCAGGGGGAGTAGCTAACTATGGCTACACCTTC
d_gene: -; abundance: few; j_gene: TRBJ1-5; v_gene: TRBV10-3; CDR3aa: CAISGLPRGIGNQPQHF; CDR3nt: TGTGCCATCAGTGGTCTGCCTCGAGGGATAGGCAATCAGCCCCAGCATTTT
d_gene: TRBD2; abundance: once; j_gene: TRBJ2-1; v_gene: TRBV29-1; CDR3aa: CSVEGTGGALYNEQFF; CDR3nt: TGCAGCGTTGAAGGAACGGGGGGGGCGCTATATAATGAGCAGTTCTTC
d_gene: -; abundance: -; j_gene: TRBJ2-7; v_gene: TRBV14; CDR3aa: CASVRSSYEQYF; CDR3nt: TGTGCCAGCGTGCGTAGCTCCTACGAGCAGTACTTC
d_gene: TRBD2; abundance: -; j_gene: TRBJ2-5; v_gene: TRBV5-4; CDR3aa: CASSSLAGETQYF; CDR3nt: TGTGCCAGCAGCTCACTAGCGGGAGAGACCCAGTACTTC
d_gene: -; abundance: -; j_gene: TRBJ2-5; v_gene: TRBV2; CDR3aa: CASSEATGGETQYF; CDR3nt: TGTGCCAGCAGTGAAGCAACGGGTGGGGAGACCCAGTACTTC
d_gene: -; abundance: -; j_gene: TRBJ1-3; v_gene: TRBV19; CDR3aa: CASSPPEPESGNTIYF; CDR3nt: TGTGCCAGTAGCCCTCCGGAACCCGAGTCTGGAAACACCATATATTTT
d_gene: -; abundance: -; j_gene: TRBJ1-1; v_gene: TRBV6-5; CDR3aa: CASSLGSPTEAFF; CDR3nt: TGTGCCAGCAGTTTGGGCAGCCCCACTGAAGCTTTCTTT
d_gene: -; abundance: once; j_gene: TRBJ2-1; v_gene: TRBV7-2; CDR3aa: CASSSLQGGEQFF; CDR3nt: TGTGCCAGCAGCTCCCTACAGGGAGGTGAGCAGTTCTTC
d_gene: -; abundance: -; j_gene: TRBJ1-2; v_gene: TRBV6-1; CDR3aa: CASRRGYGYTF; CDR3nt: TGTGCCAGCAGGCGGGGGTATGGCTACACCTTC
d_gene: -; abundance: once; j_gene: TRBJ2-7; v_gene: TRBV30; CDR3aa: CAWSQLVGGEQYF; CDR3nt: TGTGCCTGGAGTCAATTAGTAGGAGGCGAGCAGTACTTC
d_gene: -; abundance: -; j_gene: TRBJ2-7; v_gene: TRBV6-5; CDR3aa: CASSYGQGTYEQYF; CDR3nt: TGTGCCAGCAGTTACGGGCAGGGCACGTACGAACAGTACTTC
d_gene: -; abundance: -; j_gene: TRBJ2-7; v_gene: TRBV4-1; CDR3aa: CASSQGEGPSQYEQYF; CDR3nt: TGCGCCAGCAGCCAGGGAGAGGGTCCTTCACAATACGAGCAGTACTTC
d_gene: -; abundance: -; j_gene: TRBJ2-7; v_gene: TRBV7-9; CDR3aa: CASSHTTQGREQYF; CDR3nt: TGTGCCAGCAGCCACACCACCCAGGGGCGCGAGCAGTACTTC
d_gene: TRBD2; abundance: -; j_gene: TRBJ2-3; v_gene: TRBV5-1; CDR3aa: CASSFLAGGTDTQYF; CDR3nt: TGCGCCAGCAGCTTTCTAGCGGGGGGCACAGATACGCAGTATTTT
d_gene: TRBD1; abundance: -; j_gene: TRBJ2-7; v_gene: TRBV6-1; CDR3aa: CASSLTGARNEQYF; CDR3nt: TGTGCCAGCAGTTTGACAGGGGCTCGCAACGAGCAGTACTTC
d_gene: -; abundance: -; j_gene: TRBJ2-7; v_gene: TRBV18; CDR3aa: CASSPYQNYEQYF; CDR3nt: TGTGCCAGCTCACCTTATCAGAACTACGAGCAGTACTTC
d_gene: -; abundance: -; j_gene: TRBJ1-5; v_gene: TRBV19; CDR3aa: CASSMTAHSNQPQHF; CDR3nt: TGTGCCAGTAGTATGACGGCCCATAGCAATCAGCCCCAGCATTTT
d_gene: -; abundance: -; j_gene: TRBJ2-7; v_gene: TRBV28; CDR3aa: CASSGFPPPYEQYF; CDR3nt: TGTGCCAGCAGTGGGTTCCCACCTCCCTACGAGCAGTACTTC
d_gene: -; abundance: once; j_gene: TRBJ2-3; v_gene: TRBV5-5; CDR3aa: CASSLEEGRNTQYF; CDR3nt: TGTGCCAGCAGCTTGGAGGAGGGTAGGAATACGCAGTATTTT
d_gene: TRBD2; abundance: -; j_gene: TRBJ2-7; v_gene: TRBV7-2; CDR3aa: CASSYISGMGYEQYF; CDR3nt: TGTGCCAGCAGCTACATTAGCGGGATGGGCTACGAGCAGTACTTC
d_gene: -; abundance: -; j_gene: TRBJ1-1; v_gene: TRBV19; CDR3aa: CASSRTANTEAFF; CDR3nt: TGTGCCAGTAGTCGGACGGCGAACACTGAAGCTTTCTTT
d_gene: TRBD2; abundance: -; j_gene: TRBJ2-7; v_gene: TRBV6-5; CDR3aa: CASRRLAGGYEQYF; CDR3nt: TGTGCCAGCAGACGACTAGCGGGAGGGTACGAGCAGTACTTC
d_gene: TRBD2; abundance: -; j_gene: TRBJ2-5; v_gene: TRBV7-7; CDR3aa: CASSYITGSGALETQYF; CDR3nt: TGTGCTAGCAGCTATATCACCGGCAGCGGGGCCCTAGAGACCCAGTACTTC
d_gene: TRBD1; abundance: -; j_gene: TRBJ2-1; v_gene: TRBV11-3; CDR3aa: CASSFGQGAYEQFF; CDR3nt: TGTGCCAGCAGCTTTGGACAGGGGGCGTATGAGCAGTTCTTC
d_gene: TRBD1; abundance: -; j_gene: TRBJ1-2; v_gene: TRBV10-3; CDR3aa: CAISEPGQLFTNYGYTF; CDR3nt: TGTGCCATCAGTGAGCCGGGACAGCTATTTACTAACTATGGCTACACCTTC
d_gene: -; abundance: -; j_gene: TRBJ2-5; v_gene: TRBV11-2; CDR3aa: CASSLEVGKTQYF; CDR3nt: TGTGCCAGCAGCTTAGAGGTCGGGAAGACCCAGTACTTC
d_gene: TRBD1; abundance: -; j_gene: TRBJ1-6; v_gene: TRBV5-1; CDR3aa: CASSSGQGDNSPLHF; CDR3nt: TGCGCCAGCAGCTCAGGACAGGGCGATAATTCACCCCTCCACTTT
d_gene: -; abundance: -; j_gene: TRBJ2-7; v_gene: TRBV5-4; CDR3aa: CASSLEAIYEQYF; CDR3nt: TGTGCCAGCAGCTTGGAGGCTATCTACGAGCAGTACTTC
d_gene: -; abundance: -; j_gene: TRBJ2-3; v_gene: TRBV14; CDR3aa: CASSQVASWLGTDTQYF; CDR3nt: TGTGCCAGCAGCCAGGTGGCTAGCTGGCTCGGCACAGATACGCAGTATTTT
d_gene: TRBD1; abundance: -; j_gene: TRBJ2-1; v_gene: TRBV5-1; CDR3aa: CASSSGAGGSYNEQFF; CDR3nt: TGCGCCAGCAGCTCTGGGGCAGGGGGCTCCTACAATGAGCAGTTCTTC
d_gene: -; abundance: -; j_gene: TRBJ2-7; v_gene: TRBV6-6; CDR3aa: CASSAQGYEQYF; CDR3nt: TGTGCCAGCAGCGCACAGGGATACGAGCAGTACTTC
d_gene: -; abundance: -; j_gene: TRBJ1-1; v_gene: TRBV21-1; CDR3aa: CASSKRSQFTRQGVGNTEAFF; CDR3nt: TGTGCCAGCAGCAAAAGGTCACAATTTACACGACAGGGGGTAGGGAACACTGAAGCTTTCTTT
d_gene: -; abundance: -; j_gene: TRBJ1-1; v_gene: TRBV7-2; CDR3aa: CASSPGGGRTNTEAFF; CDR3nt: TGTGCCAGCAGCCCCGGGGGCGGCAGGACGAACACTGAAGCTTTCTTT
d_gene: TRBD2; abundance: -; j_gene: TRBJ2-1; v_gene: TRBV7-2; CDR3aa: CASSLRSGTSGRIEQFF; CDR3nt: TGTGCCAGCAGCCTCCGATCCGGGACTAGCGGGAGGATTGAGCAGTTCTTC
d_gene: -; abundance: -; j_gene: TRBJ1-2; v_gene: TRBV30; CDR3aa: CAWSPLGTFNYGYTF; CDR3nt: TGTGCCTGGAGTCCCCTCGGGACTTTCAACTATGGCTACACCTTC
d_gene: TRBD1; abundance: -; j_gene: TRBJ2-5; v_gene: TRBV25-1; CDR3aa: CASSETTGESQETQYF; CDR3nt: TGTGCCAGCAGTGAAACCACAGGGGAATCACAAGAGACCCAGTACTTC
d_gene: -; abundance: -; j_gene: TRBJ2-1; v_gene: TRBV7-3; CDR3aa: CASSLVGGLYNEQFF; CDR3nt: TGTGCCAGCAGCTTGGTGGGAGGTCTCTACAATGAGCAGTTCTTC
d_gene: -; abundance: -; j_gene: TRBJ2-5; v_gene: TRBV9; CDR3aa: CASSVGAGKETQYF; CDR3nt: TGTGCCAGCAGCGTAGGAGCAGGGAAAGAGACCCAGTACTTC
d_gene: -; abundance: -; j_gene: TRBJ2-7; v_gene: TRBV11-2; CDR3aa: CASSLNGPYEQYF; CDR3nt: TGTGCCAGCAGCTTAAACGGCCCCTACGAGCAGTACTTC